This note documents a single T cell receptor beta chain sequence. The antigen is undetermined. Only CD45RO-negative cells positively selected for CCR7 counted as naive CD8 cells, so terminally differentiated effector memory CD45RA+ cells were excluded. TCRdb keeps only in-frame clones here, not all; method: immunoSEQ multiplex PCR. Of over 2,000,000 clones in the sample, around 93% were seen once. This entry comes from a study of shared clonotypes between healthy human individuals. Regarding the study as a whole: In the sorted subsets, rarefaction showed sequencing was incomplete despite large depth. Clonotypes which were not shared had lower generation probabilities than clonotypes that all four donors shared.

Germline-derived CDR1 and CDR2 are LNHDA and SQIVND (reference sequence). This CDR3 is 13 amino acids long. V lost 5 bases to trimming and J lost 5 bases, with 12 bases between them. The receptor's source is a man aged 18 to 30 in good health. Some clones in this sample may be carry-over from other donors' samples. The sequenced sample was naive CD8+ T cells from PBMCs. V is TRBV19 and J is TRBJ1-1; D possibly corresponds to TRBD1 (5 bases). In DNA, the CDR3 is TGTGCCAGTAGTGCATCAGGGAAAACTGAAGCTTTCTTT. Encoded protein: CASSASGKTEAFF. The full variable domain, rest sourced from reference TRBV19 and TRBJ1-1, is DGGITQSPKYLFRKEGQNVTLSCEQNLNHDAMYWYRQDPGQGLRLIYYSQIVNDFQKGDIAEGYSVSREKKESFPLTVTSAQKNPTAFYLCASSASGKTEAFFGQGTRLTVV.